The 2 T cell receptor beta chains below were found in one sample sequenced in a study of blood T cell repertoires in COVID-19. Measured with immunoSEQ multiplex PCR; TCRdb has only the in-frame clones, and not every one. There are about 110,000 clones in the sample; about 87% occur only once, and 4.6% lies in the top ten. The sequencing input was peripheral blood. The receptors originated from a woman aged 45 to 65 with acute or convalescent COVID-19.

The V and J genes are TRBV7-9 and TRBJ1-4; TRBD1 aligns across 9 bases. In germline, CDR1 is SEHNR, CDR2 FQNEAQ (reference sequence). With 5 bases clipped from V and 16 bases from J, the junction kept 5 bases outside the gene matches. The CDR3 covers 11 residues. The CDR3 sequence: CASSQDRGQFF. In DNA form, the CDR3 reads TGTGCCAGCAGCCAGGACAGGGGCCAGTTTTTT.

This rearrangement joins TRBV11-3 to TRBJ2-1; 7 bases fit TRBD2. Germline V gene lookup returns CDR1 SGHNT and CDR2 YENEEA. CDR3 length: 15 residues. V shed 5 bases and J 8 bases; nucleotides not matched to a gene: 12. Here the CDR3 reads CASSPRLAASDEQFF. The CDR3 nucleotides read TGTGCCAGCAGCCCCCGACTAGCTGCGTCCGATGAGCAGTTCTTC.